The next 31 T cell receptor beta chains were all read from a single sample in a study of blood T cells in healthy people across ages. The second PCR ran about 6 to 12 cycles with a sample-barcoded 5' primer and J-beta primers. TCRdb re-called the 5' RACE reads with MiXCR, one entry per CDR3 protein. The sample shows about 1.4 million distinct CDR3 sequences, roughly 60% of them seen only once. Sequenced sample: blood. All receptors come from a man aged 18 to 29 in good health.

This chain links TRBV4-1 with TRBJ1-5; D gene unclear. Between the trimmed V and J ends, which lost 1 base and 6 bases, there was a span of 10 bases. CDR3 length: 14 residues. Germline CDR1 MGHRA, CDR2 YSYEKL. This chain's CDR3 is CASSQGLGPQPQHF. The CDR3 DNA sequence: TGCGCCAGCAGCCAAGGTTTAGGTCCTCAGCCCCAGCATTTT.

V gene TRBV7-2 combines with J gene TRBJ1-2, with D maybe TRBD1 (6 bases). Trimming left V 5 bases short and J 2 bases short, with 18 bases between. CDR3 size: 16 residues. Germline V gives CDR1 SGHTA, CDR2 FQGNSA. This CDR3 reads CASSHDVPGGNYGYTF. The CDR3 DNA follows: TGTGCCAGCAGCCACGATGTACCCGGGGGCAACTATGGCTACACCTTC.

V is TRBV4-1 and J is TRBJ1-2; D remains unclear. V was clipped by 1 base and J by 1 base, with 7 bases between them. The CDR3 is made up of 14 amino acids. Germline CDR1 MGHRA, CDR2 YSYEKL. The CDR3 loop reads CASSQVRGNYGYTF. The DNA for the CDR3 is TGCGCCAGCAGCCAAGTGCGGGGTAACTATGGCTACACCTTC.

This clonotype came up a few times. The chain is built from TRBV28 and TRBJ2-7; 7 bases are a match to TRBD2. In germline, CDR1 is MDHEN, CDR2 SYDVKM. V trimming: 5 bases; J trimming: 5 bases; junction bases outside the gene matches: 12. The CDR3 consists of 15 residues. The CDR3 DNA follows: TGTGCCAGCAGTCTTCCAGCGGGAAGGTCTCACGAGCAGTACTTC. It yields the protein CASSLPAGRSHEQYF. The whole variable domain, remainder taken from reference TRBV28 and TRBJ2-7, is DVKVTQSSRYLVKRTGEKVFLECVQDMDHENMFWYRQDPGLGLRLIYFSYDVKMKEKGDIPEGYSVSREKKERFSLILESASTNQTSMYLCASSLPAGRSHEQYFGPGTRLTVT.

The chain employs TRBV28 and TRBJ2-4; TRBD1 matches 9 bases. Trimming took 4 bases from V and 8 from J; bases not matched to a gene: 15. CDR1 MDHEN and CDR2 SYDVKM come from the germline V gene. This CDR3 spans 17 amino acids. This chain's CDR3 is CASSSPPQGASGDIQYF. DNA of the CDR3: TGTGCCAGCAGTTCCCCCCCACAGGGGGCATCTGGGGACATTCAGTACTTC. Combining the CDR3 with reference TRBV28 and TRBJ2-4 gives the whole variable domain DVKVTQSSRYLVKRTGEKVFLECVQDMDHENMFWYRQDPGLGLRLIYFSYDVKMKEKGDIPEGYSVSREKKERFSLILESASTNQTSMYLCASSSPPQGASGDIQYFGAGTRLSVL.

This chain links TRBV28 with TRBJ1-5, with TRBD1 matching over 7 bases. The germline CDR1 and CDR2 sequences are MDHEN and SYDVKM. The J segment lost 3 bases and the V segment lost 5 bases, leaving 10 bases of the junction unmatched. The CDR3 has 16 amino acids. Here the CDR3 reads CASSPTTGSFNQPQHF. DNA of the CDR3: TGTGCCAGCAGTCCCACGACAGGGTCCTTCAATCAGCCCCAGCATTTT. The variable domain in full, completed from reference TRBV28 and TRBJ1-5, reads DVKVTQSSRYLVKRTGEKVFLECVQDMDHENMFWYRQDPGLGLRLIYFSYDVKMKEKGDIPEGYSVSREKKERFSLILESASTNQTSMYLCASSPTTGSFNQPQHFGDGTRLSIL.

For the CDR3, the DNA is TGCAGTGCTAGTAAGGTAACCTACGAGCAGTACTTC. It specifies CSASKVTYEQYF. The gene calls are TRBV20-1 and TRBJ2-4; D gene unclear. The DNA end lines up better with TRBJ2-7; the J call may be wrong. The CDR3 has 12 residues. Germline CDR1 reads DFQATT; CDR2 reads SNEGSKA (reference sequence).

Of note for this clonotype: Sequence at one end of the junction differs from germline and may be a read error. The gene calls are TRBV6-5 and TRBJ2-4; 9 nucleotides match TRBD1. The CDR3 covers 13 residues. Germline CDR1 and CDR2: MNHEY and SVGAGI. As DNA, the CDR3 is TGTGCCAGCAGTGACTCGCGGACAGGGGTTCAGTACTTC. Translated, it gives CASSDSRTGVQYF.

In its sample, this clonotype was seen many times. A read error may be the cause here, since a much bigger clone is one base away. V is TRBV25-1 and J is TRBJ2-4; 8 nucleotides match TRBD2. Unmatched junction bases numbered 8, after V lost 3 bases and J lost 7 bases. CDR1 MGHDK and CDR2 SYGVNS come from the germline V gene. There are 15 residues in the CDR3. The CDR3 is CASSEERAGANIQYF. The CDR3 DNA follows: TGTGCCAGCAGTGAGGAGCGAGCGGGGGCCAACATTCAGTACTTC. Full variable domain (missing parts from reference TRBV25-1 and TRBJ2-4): EADIYQTPRYLVIGTGKKITLECSQTMGHDKMYWYQQDPGMELHLIHYSYGVNSTEKGDLSSESTVSRIRTEHFPLTLESARPSHTSQYLCASSEERAGANIQYFGAGTRLSVL.

The CDR3 spells CASSYQGAGANVLTF. CDR3 in DNA: TGTGCCAGCAGCTACCAGGGGGCTGGGGCCAACGTCCTGACTTTC. J is TRBJ2-6 and V is TRBV11-2; 7 nucleotides align to TRBD1. V gave up 4 bases and J gave up 2 bases; unmatched junction bases: 2. Germline assignment: CDR1 SGHAT and CDR2 FQNNGV. This CDR3 is built from 15 residues.

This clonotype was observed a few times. CDR3 sequence: CASSRTDTGELFF. For the CDR3, the DNA is TGTGCCAGCAGCCGAACAGATACCGGGGAGCTGTTTTTT. The chain couples TRBV4-2 to TRBJ2-2; D ambiguous. The CDR3 is made up of 13 amino acids. V dropped 4 bases and J dropped 5 bases, with 8 bases sitting between them. CDR1 LGHNA and CDR2 YNFKEQ come from the germline V gene.

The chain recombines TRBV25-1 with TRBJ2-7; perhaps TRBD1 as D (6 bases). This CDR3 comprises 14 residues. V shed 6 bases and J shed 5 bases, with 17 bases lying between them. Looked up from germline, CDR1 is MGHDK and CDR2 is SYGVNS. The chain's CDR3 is CASSHETGLNEQYF. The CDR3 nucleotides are TGTGCCAGCAGCCACGAAACAGGGTTGAACGAGCAGTACTTC.

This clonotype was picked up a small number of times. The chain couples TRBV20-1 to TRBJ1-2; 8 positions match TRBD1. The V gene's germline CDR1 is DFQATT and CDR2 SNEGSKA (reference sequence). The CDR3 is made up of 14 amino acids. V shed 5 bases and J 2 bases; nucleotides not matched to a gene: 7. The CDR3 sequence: CSAQGADPNYGYTF. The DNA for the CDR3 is TGCAGTGCTCAGGGGGCGGACCCAAACTATGGCTACACCTTC.

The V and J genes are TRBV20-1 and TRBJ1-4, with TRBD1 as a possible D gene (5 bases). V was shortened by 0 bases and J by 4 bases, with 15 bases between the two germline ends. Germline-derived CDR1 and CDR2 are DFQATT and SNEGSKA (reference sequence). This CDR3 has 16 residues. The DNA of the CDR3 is TGCAGTGCTAGAGATGTTGGCGGGGGAATTAATGAAAAACTGTTTTTT. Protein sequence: CSARDVGGGINEKLFF.

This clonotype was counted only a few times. CDR3 residues: CSASTPGQEVYYGYTF. The CDR3 bases are TGCAGTGCTTCTACCCCGGGACAAGAAGTATACTATGGCTACACCTTC. V and J are TRBV20-1 and TRBJ1-2; tentatively, D is TRBD1 (6 bases). The CDR3 is 16 residues long. V lost 5 bases, J lost 3 bases, and 22 bases lay in between. Germline V gene sequence: CDR1 DFQATT, CDR2 SNEGSKA (reference sequence).

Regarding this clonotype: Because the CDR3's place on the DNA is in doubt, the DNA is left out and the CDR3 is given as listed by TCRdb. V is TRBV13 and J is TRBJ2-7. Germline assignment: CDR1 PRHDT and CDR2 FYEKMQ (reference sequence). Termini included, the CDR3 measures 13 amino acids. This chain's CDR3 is CASSFGSGSRRYF.

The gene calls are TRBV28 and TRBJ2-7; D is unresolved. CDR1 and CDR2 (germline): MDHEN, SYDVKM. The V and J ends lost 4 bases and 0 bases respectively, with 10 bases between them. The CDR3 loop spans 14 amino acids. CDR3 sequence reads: CASSSPDGSYEQYF. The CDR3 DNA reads TGTGCCAGCAGTTCCCCGGACGGCTCCTACGAGCAGTACTTC.

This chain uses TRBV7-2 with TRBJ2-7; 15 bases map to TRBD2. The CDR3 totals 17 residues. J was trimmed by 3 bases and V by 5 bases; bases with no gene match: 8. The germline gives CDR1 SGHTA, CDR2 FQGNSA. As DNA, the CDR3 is TGTGCCAGCAGCCCACCGGGACTAGCGGGGGGCAACTACGAGCAGTACTTC. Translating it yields CASSPPGLAGGNYEQYF.

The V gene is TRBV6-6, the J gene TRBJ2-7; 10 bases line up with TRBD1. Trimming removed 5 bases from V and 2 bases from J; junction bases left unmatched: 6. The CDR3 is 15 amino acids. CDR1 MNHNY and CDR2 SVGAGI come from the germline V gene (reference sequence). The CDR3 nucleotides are TGTGCCAGCAGTAATGGACAGGGGGAAGCCTACGAGCAGTACTTC. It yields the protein CASSNGQGEAYEQYF.

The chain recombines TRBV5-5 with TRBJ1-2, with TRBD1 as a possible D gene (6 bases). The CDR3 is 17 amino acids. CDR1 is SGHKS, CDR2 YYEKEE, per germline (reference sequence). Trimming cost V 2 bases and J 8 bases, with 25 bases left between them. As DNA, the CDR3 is TGTGCCAGCAGCTTCAATTTAAACAGGGAGCGGCGGAGCGGCTACACCTTC. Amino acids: CASSFNLNRERRSGYTF.

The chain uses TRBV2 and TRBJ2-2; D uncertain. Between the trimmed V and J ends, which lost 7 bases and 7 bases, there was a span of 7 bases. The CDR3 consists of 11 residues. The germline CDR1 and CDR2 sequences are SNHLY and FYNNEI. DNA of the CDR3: TGTGCCAGCAAGAGCGTCGGGGAGCTGTTTTTT. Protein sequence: CASKSVGELFF.

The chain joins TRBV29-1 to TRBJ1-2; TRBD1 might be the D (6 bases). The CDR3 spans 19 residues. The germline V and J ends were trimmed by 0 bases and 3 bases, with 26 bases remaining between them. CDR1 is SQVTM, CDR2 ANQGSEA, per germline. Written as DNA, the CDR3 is TGCAGCGTTGAAGATCTCCTGAACCCCGGGATCCCAGGGGACTATGGCTACACCTTC. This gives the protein CSVEDLLNPGIPGDYGYTF. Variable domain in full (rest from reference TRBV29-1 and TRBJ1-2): SAVISQKPSRDICQRGTSLTIQCQVDSQVTMMFWYRQQPGQSLTLIATANQGSEATYESGFVIDKFPISRPNLTFSTLTVSNMSPEDSSIYLCSVEDLLNPGIPGDYGYTFGSGTRLTVV.

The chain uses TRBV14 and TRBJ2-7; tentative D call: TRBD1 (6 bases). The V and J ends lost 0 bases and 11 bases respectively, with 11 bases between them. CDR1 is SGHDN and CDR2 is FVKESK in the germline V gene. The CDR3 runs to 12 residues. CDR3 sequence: CASSQDWTVEYF. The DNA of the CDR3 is TGTGCCAGCAGCCAAGACTGGACAGTAGAGTACTTC. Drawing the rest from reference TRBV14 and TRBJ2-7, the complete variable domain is EAGVTQFPSHSVIEKGQTVTLRCDPISGHDNLYWYRRVMGKEIKFLLHFVKESKQDESGMPNNRFLAERTGGTYSTLKVQPAELEDSGVYFCASSQDWTVEYFGPGTRLTVT.

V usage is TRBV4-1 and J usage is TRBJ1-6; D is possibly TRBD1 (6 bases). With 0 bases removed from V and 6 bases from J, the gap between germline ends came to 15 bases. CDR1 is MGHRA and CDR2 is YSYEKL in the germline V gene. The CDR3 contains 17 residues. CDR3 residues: CASSQDPLDSINSPLHF. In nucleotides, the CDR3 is TGCGCCAGCAGCCAAGATCCCCTGGACAGCATTAATTCACCCCTCCACTTT.

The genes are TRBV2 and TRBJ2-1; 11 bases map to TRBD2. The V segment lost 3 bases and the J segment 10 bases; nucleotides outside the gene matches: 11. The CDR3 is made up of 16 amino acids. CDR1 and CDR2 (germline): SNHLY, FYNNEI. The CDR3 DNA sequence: TGTGCCAGCAGTGATGAGGCTAGCGGGGGGCCATTAGAGCAGTTCTTC. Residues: CASSDEASGGPLEQFF.

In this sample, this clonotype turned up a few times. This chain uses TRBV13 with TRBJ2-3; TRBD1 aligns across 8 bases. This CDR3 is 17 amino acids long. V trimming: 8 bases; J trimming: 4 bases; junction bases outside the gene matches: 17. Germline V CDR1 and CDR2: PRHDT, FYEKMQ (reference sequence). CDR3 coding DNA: TGTGCCAGCGAATCCCCTGGCACGGGACAGGACCCAGATACGCAGTATTTT. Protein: CASESPGTGQDPDTQYF.

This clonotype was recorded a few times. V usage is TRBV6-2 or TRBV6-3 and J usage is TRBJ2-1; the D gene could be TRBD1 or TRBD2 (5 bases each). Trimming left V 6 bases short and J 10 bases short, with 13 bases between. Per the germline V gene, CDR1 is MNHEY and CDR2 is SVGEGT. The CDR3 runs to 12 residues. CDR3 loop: CASSLGRPEQFF. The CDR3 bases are TGTGCCAGCAGCTTGGGACGGCCCGAGCAGTTCTTC.

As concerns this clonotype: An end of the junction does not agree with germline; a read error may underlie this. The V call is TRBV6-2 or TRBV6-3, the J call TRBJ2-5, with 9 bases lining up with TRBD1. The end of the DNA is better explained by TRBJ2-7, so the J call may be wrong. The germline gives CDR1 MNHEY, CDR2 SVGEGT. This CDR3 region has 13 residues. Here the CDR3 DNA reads TGTGTCAGCAGTCCAGGACAGGGGAACGAGCAGTACTTC. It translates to CVSSPGQGNEQYF.

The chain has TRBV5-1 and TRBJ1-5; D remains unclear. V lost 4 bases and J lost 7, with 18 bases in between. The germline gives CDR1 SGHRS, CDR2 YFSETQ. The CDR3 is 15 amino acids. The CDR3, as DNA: TGCGCCAGCAGCCCGGGCGGACCTGAGAGGCAGCCCCAGCATTTT. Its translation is CASSPGGPERQPQHF.

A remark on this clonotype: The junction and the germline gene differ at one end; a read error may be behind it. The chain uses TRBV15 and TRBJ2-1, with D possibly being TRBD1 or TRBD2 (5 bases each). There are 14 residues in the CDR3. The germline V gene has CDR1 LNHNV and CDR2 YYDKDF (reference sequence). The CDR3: CATSRDGTYNEQFF. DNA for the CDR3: TGTGCCACCAGCAGAGACGGGACCTATAATGAGCAGTTCTTC. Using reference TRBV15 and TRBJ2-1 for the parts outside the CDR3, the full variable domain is DAMVIQNPRYQVTQFGKPVTLSCSQTLNHNVMYWYQQKSSQAPKLLFHYYDKDFNNEADTPDNFQSRRPNTSFCFLDIRSPGLGDTAMYLCATSRDGTYNEQFFGPGTRLTVL.

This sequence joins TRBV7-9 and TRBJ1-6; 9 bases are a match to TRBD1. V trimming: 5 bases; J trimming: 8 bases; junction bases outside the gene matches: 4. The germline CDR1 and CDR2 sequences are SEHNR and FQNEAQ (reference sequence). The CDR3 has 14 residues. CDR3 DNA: TGTGCCAGCAGCATCCGGGACAGGGATTCACCCCTCCACTTT. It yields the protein CASSIRDRDSPLHF.